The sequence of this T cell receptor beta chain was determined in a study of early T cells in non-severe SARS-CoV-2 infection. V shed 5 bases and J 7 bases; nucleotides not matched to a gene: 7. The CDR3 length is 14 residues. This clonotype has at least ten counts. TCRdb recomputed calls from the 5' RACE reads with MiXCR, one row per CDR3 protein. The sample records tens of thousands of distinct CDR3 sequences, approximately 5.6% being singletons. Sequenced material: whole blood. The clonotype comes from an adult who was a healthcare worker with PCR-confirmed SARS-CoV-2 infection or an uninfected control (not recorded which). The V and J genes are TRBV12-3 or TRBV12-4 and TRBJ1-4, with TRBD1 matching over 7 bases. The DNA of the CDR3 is TGTGCCAGCAGTACGAGACAGGGAGGTGAAAAACTGTTTTTT. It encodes CASSTRQGGEKLFF.